This TCR beta chain was obtained from a study of CD8 T cells in Susac syndrome. Reverse transcription used about 0.45 to 1 ug RNA and random hexamers. TCRdb processed the immunoSEQ multiplex PCR reads anew with MiXCR; each CDR3 protein has one entry. The repertoire holds approximately 230,000 distinct CDR3 sequences, with around 95% as singletons. The germline V gene encodes CDR1 MDHEN and CDR2 SYDVKM. Between the trimmed V and J ends, which lost 3 bases and 9 bases, there was a span of 6 bases. The CDR3 spans 12 residues. Concerning this clonotype itself: Its antigen is as yet unknown.

Study-wide results and caveats: The study recognized that its TCR sequencing and HLA analysis covered a relatively small number of individuals.

Sequencing input: CD4+ T cells from PBMCs. The receptor was derived from a human donor with multiple sclerosis. The chain employs TRBV28 and TRBJ1-6, with unresolved D. CDR3 in amino acids: CASSLLGSPLHF. Written as DNA, the CDR3 is TGTGCCAGCAGTTTGCTGGGTTCACCCCTCCACTTT. Looking up the rest from reference TRBV28 and TRBJ1-6 gives the full variable domain: DVKVTQSSRYLVKRTGEKVFLECVQDMDHENMFWYRQDPGLGLRLIYFSYDVKMKEKGDIPEGYSVSREKKERFSLILESASTNQTSMYLCASSLLGSPLHFGNGTRLTVT.